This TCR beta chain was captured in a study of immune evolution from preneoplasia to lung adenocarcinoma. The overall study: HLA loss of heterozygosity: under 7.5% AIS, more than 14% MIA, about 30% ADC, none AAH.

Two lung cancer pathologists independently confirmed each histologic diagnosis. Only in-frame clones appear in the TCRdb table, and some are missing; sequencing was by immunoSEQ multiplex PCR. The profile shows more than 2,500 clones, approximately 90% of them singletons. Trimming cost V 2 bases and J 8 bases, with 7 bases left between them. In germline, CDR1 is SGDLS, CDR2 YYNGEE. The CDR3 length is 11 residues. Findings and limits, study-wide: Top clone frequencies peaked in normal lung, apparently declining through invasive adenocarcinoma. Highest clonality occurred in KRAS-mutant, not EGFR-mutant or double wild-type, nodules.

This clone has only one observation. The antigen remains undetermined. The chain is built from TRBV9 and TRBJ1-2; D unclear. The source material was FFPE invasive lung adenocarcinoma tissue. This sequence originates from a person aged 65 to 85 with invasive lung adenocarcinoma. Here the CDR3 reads CASSVGRGYTF. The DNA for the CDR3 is TGTGCCAGCAGCGTTGGAAGGGGCTACACCTTC.